The 24 T cell receptor beta chains listed next were all sequenced from one sample in a study of OX40 agonist ivuxolimab in advanced cancers. Sequenced by immunoSEQ multiplex PCR; TCRdb stores in-frame clones only, minus some. The sample lists over 65,000 clones; 85% to 95% were seen once. Source: CD4+ or CD8+ T cells sorted from blood, taken in a trial of the OX40 agonist ivuxolimab. The receptors were gathered from an adult with an advanced solid tumor such as melanoma, head and neck, liver or kidney cancer.

The chain carries TRBV7-8 and TRBJ2-7; D is unclear. V dropped 5 bases and J dropped 6 bases, with 20 bases sitting between them. The CDR3 totals 15 residues. Per germline, CDR1 SGHVS and CDR2 FQNEAQ. CDR3 residues: CASSDSPIEAGEQYF. In DNA, the CDR3 is TGTGCCAGCAGCGATAGCCCAATAGAGGCTGGCGAGCAGTACTTC.

The V call is TRBV29-1, the J call TRBJ2-5; D is possibly TRBD1 (6 bases). The CDR3 runs to 13 residues. Between the trimmed V and J ends, which lost 5 bases and 14 bases, there was a span of 24 bases. CDR1 and CDR2 (germline): SQVTM, ANQGSEA. The CDR3 nucleotides are TGCAGCGTTACCCCCACAGGGCTGGTGGGCCCTTACTTC. Protein: CSVTPTGLVGPYF.

The chain employs TRBV10-3 and TRBJ2-7; D unclear. There are 13 residues in the CDR3. Germline V lookup: CDR1 ENHRY, CDR2 SYGVKD. The V gene lost 0 bases and the J gene lost 7 bases, with 10 bases spanning the gap. The DNA for the CDR3 is TGTGCCATCAGTGAGTCGACTCGGGCTGAGCAGTACTTC. Its protein is CAISESTRAEQYF.

This chain links TRBV2 with TRBJ2-3; 8 bases align to TRBD2. The J segment lost 3 bases and the V segment lost 4 bases, leaving 9 bases of the junction unmatched. Germline V gene data show CDR1 as SNHLY and CDR2 as FYNNEI. The CDR3 length is 16 residues. CDR3 region: CASSGDSGGQTDTQYF. As DNA, the CDR3 is TGTGCCAGCAGTGGAGATTCGGGGGGGCAGACAGATACGCAGTATTTT.

This chain connects TRBV7-9 to TRBJ2-5, with D hard to call. CDR3 length equals 11 residues. The germline V gene has CDR1 SEHNR and CDR2 FQNEAQ (reference sequence). V lost 4 bases and J lost 3, with 3 bases in between. The CDR3 coding sequence is TGTGCCAGCAGCTCGGAAGAGACCCAGTACTTC. It specifies CASSSEETQYF.

This clone was seen only once. This chain uses TRBV7-6 with TRBJ2-6, with 8 bases matching TRBD1. V lost 5 bases to trimming and J lost 5 bases; unmatched junction nucleotides: 14. Germline lookup yields CDR1 SGHVS and CDR2 FNYEAQ. The CDR3 has 18 amino acids. CDR3 sequence reads: CASSALTGEYARANVLTF. For the CDR3, the DNA is TGTGCCAGCAGCGCGTTGACAGGGGAATATGCGAGGGCCAACGTCCTGACTTTC.

The chain recombines TRBV6-6 with TRBJ2-7; a weak D match, TRBD2 (5 bases). V was pared by 0 bases and J by 5 bases, with 11 bases between. The CDR3 has 14 amino acids. Looked up from germline, CDR1 is MNHNY and CDR2 is SVGAGI (reference sequence). This CDR3 is CASSYSLAGDEQYF. The CDR3 nucleotides read TGTGCCAGCAGTTACTCTCTGGCGGGCGACGAGCAGTACTTC.

The chain uses TRBV5-8 and TRBJ1-5; the D gene is possibly TRBD1 (5 bases). CDR1 and CDR2 (germline): SGHTS, YDEGEE. The CDR3 length is 15 residues. Trimming took off 2 bases at V and 0 bases at J, with 9 bases between the two ends. CDR3 sequence reads: CASSFQDISNQPQHF. The DNA of the CDR3 is TGTGCCAGCAGCTTTCAGGACATTAGCAATCAGCCCCAGCATTTT.

The genes are TRBV28 and TRBJ1-5, with 12 positions matching TRBD1. J gave up 2 bases and V 5 bases, and 1 base lay outside the gene matches. CDR1 and CDR2 from the germline V gene are MDHEN and SYDVKM. CDR3 length: 15 amino acids. The CDR3, as DNA: TGTGCCAGCAGTGGGACAGGGGGCGGCAATCAGCCCCAGCATTTT. Translation gives CASSGTGGGNQPQHF.

The chain recombines TRBV4-1 with TRBJ1-1, with D perhaps matching TRBD1 (5 bases). Trimming left V 1 base short and J 5 bases short, with 17 bases between. CDR1 and CDR2 from the germline V gene are MGHRA and YSYEKL. This CDR3 is built from 16 residues. The CDR3 nucleotides read TGCGCCAGCAGCCAAGCCGGGGGGGGTGTAAGGACTGAAGCTTTCTTT. This translates into CASSQAGGGVRTEAFF.

The chain couples TRBV5-6 to TRBJ1-2, with D possibly matching TRBD1 (6 bases). The CDR3 runs to 13 residues. Germline V gene data show CDR1 as SGHDT and CDR2 as YYEEEE. The ends were cut back, 4 bases at V and 3 bases at J, with 10 bases in the middle. The CDR3 DNA is TGTGCCAGCAGCCAGACAGGCTACTATGGCTACACCTTC. Translation: CASSQTGYYGYTF.

V usage is TRBV9 and J usage is TRBJ1-5; no clear D. The CDR3 contains 14 residues. Trimming shortened V by 3 bases and J by 0 bases, and 7 bases separated the two germline ends. CDR1 SGDLS and CDR2 YYNGEE come from the germline V gene. CDR3 in amino acids: CASSADGSNQPQHF. CDR3 nucleotides: TGTGCCAGCAGCGCGGACGGTAGCAATCAGCCCCAGCATTTT.

The gene calls are TRBV9 and TRBJ2-2, with 7 bases identical to TRBD1. With 3 bases clipped from V and 4 bases from J, the junction kept 0 bases outside the gene matches. Per the germline V gene, CDR1 is SGDLS and CDR2 is YYNGEE. This CDR3 contains 13 residues. The CDR3 bases are TGTGCCAGCAGCGCAGGGGGCACCGGGGAGCTGTTTTTT. Amino acids: CASSAGGTGELFF.

The chain links TRBV6-1 to TRBJ2-3, with D perhaps being TRBD1 or TRBD2 (5 bases each). With 2 bases removed from V and 5 bases from J, the gap between germline ends came to 14 bases. The length of the CDR3 is 15 residues. Per germline, CDR1 MNHNS and CDR2 SASEGT. The CDR3, as DNA: TGTGCCAGCAGTGAAACCTTTGGGGGAGTAGATACGCAGTATTTT. Translation: CASSETFGGVDTQYF.

V and J are TRBV19 and TRBJ2-1; D perhaps matches TRBD1 (5 bases). The CDR3 runs 18 residues. CDR1 and CDR2 (germline): LNHDA, SQIVND (reference sequence). The V gene lost 3 bases and the J gene lost 0 bases, with 18 bases spanning the gap. CDR3 sequence: CASSMPRRLDSSYNEQFF. CDR3 DNA sequence: TGTGCCAGTAGTATGCCCCGGCGACTCGACAGCTCCTACAATGAGCAGTTCTTC. Based on the CDR3 plus reference TRBV19 and TRBJ2-1, the full variable domain is DGGITQSPKYLFRKEGQNVTLSCEQNLNHDAMYWYRQDPGQGLRLIYYSQIVNDFQKGDIAEGYSVSREKKESFPLTVTSAQKNPTAFYLCASSMPRRLDSSYNEQFFGPGTRLTVL.

The chain has TRBV5-1 and TRBJ1-6; D is ambiguous. Trimming cost V 4 bases and J 9 bases, with 20 bases left between them. From germline, CDR1 is SGHRS and CDR2 YFSETQ. This CDR3 contains 16 residues. CDR3 residues: CASSSTLPGGSSPLHF. CDR3 bases: TGCGCCAGCAGCAGTACACTTCCCGGTGGGTCTTCACCCCTCCACTTT.

This chain connects TRBV5-5 to TRBJ1-2, with D unresolved. V lost 2 bases to trimming and J lost 6 bases, with 11 bases between them. The germline V gene has CDR1 SGHKS and CDR2 YYEKEE (reference sequence). CDR3 size: 13 residues. The chain's CDR3 is CASSFVGSDGYTF. The CDR3 nucleotides are TGTGCCAGCAGCTTTGTAGGGTCGGATGGCTACACCTTC.

The chain combines TRBV10-3 with TRBJ2-5, with D possibly being TRBD2 (6 bases). From germline, CDR1 is ENHRY and CDR2 SYGVKD. The V gene lost 2 bases and the J gene lost 2 bases, with 15 bases spanning the gap. CDR3 length equals 16 residues. The CDR3 here is CAISEPLEGVQETQYF. CDR3 nucleotides: TGTGCCATCAGTGAGCCGCTGGAGGGAGTACAAGAGACCCAGTACTTC.

The rearrangement joins TRBV9 to TRBJ2-2; D is uncertain. The V end was cut by 4 bases, the J end by 2 bases, with 3 bases between. The CDR3 runs to 12 residues. From germline, CDR1 is SGDLS and CDR2 YYNGEE. The CDR3 DNA follows: TGTGCCAGCAGCTTTAACACCGGGGAGCTGTTTTTT. This encodes CASSFNTGELFF.

V gene TRBV9 combines with J gene TRBJ2-7; a possible D gene is TRBD1 (6 bases). Germline CDR1 SGDLS, CDR2 YYNGEE. This CDR3 is 14 amino acids long. V lost 2 bases, J lost 2 bases, and 11 bases lay in between. CDR3 amino acids: CASSVLGQTYEQYF. CDR3 nucleotide sequence: TGTGCCAGCAGCGTCCTAGGACAGACCTACGAGCAGTACTTC.

With respect to this clone: The sample has other DNA sequences that encode this CDR3 too. J is TRBJ2-3 and V is TRBV11-2; unclear D gene. The germline V gene encodes CDR1 SGHAT and CDR2 FQNNGV. The CDR3 is 12 amino acids. The germline V and J ends were trimmed by 1 base and 6 bases, with 5 bases remaining between them. In nucleotides, the CDR3 is TGTGCCAGCAGCTTAGGGAGTGATACGCAGTATTTT. Its translation is CASSLGSDTQYF.

The V call is TRBV6-5, the J call TRBJ2-5, with 7 bases aligning to TRBD1. With V trimmed by 6 bases and J by 11 bases, 15 bases remained unmatched. The CDR3 runs to 14 residues. Per germline, CDR1 MNHEY and CDR2 SVGAGI. In nucleotides, the CDR3 is TGTGCCAGCAGCCCGGCCGGGACAGCTTGGGAGCAGTACTTC. Encoded protein: CASSPAGTAWEQYF.

The chain couples TRBV9 to TRBJ2-7, with D possibly being TRBD2 (6 bases). The CDR3 is 15 residues long. Germline V gene lookup returns CDR1 SGDLS and CDR2 YYNGEE. Deletions cut 0 bases from V and 4 bases from J, with 14 bases between. CDR3 amino acids: CASSVGGTVVYEQYF. CDR3 DNA: TGTGCCAGCAGCGTAGGCGGGACGGTTGTTTACGAGCAGTACTTC.

This clone is a singleton in its sample. The chain links TRBV11-2 to TRBJ2-1; 9 bases are shared with TRBD2. The CDR3 is made up of 19 amino acids. With V trimmed by 4 bases and J by 4 bases, 17 bases remained unmatched. Germline V gene lookup returns CDR1 SGHAT and CDR2 FQNNGV. CDR3 region: CASSSYPPGWAGGYNEQFF. CDR3 nucleotide sequence: TGTGCCAGCAGCTCCTACCCTCCTGGTTGGGCGGGGGGGTACAATGAGCAGTTCTTC.